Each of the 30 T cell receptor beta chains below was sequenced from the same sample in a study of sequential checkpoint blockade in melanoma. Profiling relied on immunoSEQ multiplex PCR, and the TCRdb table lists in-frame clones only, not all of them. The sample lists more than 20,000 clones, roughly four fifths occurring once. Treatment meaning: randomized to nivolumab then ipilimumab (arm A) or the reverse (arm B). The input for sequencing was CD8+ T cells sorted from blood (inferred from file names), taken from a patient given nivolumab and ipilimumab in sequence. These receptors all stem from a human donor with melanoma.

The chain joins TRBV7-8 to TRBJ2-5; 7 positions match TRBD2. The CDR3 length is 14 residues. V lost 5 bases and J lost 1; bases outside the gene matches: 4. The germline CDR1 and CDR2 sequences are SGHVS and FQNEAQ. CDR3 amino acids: CASSDWGGQETQYF. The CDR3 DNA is TGTGCCAGCAGCGATTGGGGGGGCCAAGAGACCCAGTACTTC.

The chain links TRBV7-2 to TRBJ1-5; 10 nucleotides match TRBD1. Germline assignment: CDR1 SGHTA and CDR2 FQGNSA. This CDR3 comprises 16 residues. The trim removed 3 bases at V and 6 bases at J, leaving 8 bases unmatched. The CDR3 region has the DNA TGTGCCAGCAGCTTCACGATGACAGGGGGCCGTCAGCCCCAGCATTTT. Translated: CASSFTMTGGRQPQHF.

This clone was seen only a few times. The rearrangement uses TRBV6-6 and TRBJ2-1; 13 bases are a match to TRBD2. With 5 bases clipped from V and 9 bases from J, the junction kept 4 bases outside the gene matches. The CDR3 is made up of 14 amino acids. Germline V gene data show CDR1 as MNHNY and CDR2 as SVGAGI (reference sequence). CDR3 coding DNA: TGTGCCAGCAGTGGACTAGCGGGAGTTTCTGAGCAGTTCTTC. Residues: CASSGLAGVSEQFF.

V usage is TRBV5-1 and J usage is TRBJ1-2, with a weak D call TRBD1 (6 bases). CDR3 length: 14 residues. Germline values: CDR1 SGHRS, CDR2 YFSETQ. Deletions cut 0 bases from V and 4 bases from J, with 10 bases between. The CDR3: CASSLGQGIYGYTF. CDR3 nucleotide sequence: TGCGCCAGCAGCTTGGGGCAGGGGATCTATGGCTACACCTTC. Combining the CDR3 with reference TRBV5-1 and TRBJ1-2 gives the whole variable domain KAGVTQTPRYLIKTRGQQVTLSCSPISGHRSVSWYQQTPGQGLQFLFEYFSETQRNKGNFPGRFSGRQFSNSRSEMNVSTLELGDSALYLCASSLGQGIYGYTFGSGTRLTVV.

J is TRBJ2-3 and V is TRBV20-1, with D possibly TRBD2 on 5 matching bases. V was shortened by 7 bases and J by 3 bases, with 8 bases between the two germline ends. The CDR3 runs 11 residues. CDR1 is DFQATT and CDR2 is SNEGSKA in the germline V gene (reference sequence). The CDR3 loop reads CSVLVTDTQYF. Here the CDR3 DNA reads TGCAGTGTACTAGTAACAGATACGCAGTATTTT.

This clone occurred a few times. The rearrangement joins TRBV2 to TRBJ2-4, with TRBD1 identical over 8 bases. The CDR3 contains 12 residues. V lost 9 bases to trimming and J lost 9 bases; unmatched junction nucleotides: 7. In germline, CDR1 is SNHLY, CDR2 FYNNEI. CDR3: CASWTGLGIQYF. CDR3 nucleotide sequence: TGTGCCAGTTGGACAGGGTTAGGCATTCAGTACTTC.

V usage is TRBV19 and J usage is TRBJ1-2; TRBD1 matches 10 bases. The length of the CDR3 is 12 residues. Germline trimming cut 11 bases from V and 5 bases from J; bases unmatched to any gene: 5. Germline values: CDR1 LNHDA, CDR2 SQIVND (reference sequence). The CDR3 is CALRDRGYGYTF. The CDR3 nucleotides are TGTGCCCTACGGGACAGGGGTTATGGCTACACCTTC. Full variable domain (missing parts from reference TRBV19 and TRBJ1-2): DGGITQSPKYLFRKEGQNVTLSCEQNLNHDAMYWYRQDPGQGLRLIYYSQIVNDFQKGDIAEGYSVSREKKESFPLTVTSAQKNPTAFYLCALRDRGYGYTFGSGTRLTVV.

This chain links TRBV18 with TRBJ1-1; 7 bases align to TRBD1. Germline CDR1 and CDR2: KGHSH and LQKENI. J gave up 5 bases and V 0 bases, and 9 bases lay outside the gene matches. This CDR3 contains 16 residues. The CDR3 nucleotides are TGTGCCAGCTCACCACCGCAGGGACAGCGAGGGACTGAAGCTTTCTTT. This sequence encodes CASSPPQGQRGTEAFF.

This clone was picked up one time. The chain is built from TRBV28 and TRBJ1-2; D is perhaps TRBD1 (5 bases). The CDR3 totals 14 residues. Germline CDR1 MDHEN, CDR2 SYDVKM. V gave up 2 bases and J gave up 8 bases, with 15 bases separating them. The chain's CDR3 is CASSLGREAWGYTF. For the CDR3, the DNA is TGTGCCAGCAGTTTAGGCAGGGAAGCGTGGGGCTACACCTTC.

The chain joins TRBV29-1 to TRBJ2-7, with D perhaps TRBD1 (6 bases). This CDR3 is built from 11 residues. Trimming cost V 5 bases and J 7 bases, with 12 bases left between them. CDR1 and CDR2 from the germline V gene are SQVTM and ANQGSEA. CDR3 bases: TGCAGCGTTACCAGGGGCTGGGAGCAGTACTTC. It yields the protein CSVTRGWEQYF.

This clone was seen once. CDR3 amino acids: CASSDRGNSPLHF. For the CDR3, the DNA is TGTGCCAGCAGCGACAGGGGTAATTCACCCCTCCACTTT. The chain combines TRBV6-4 with TRBJ1-6; 8 bases line up with TRBD1. The CDR3 extends over 13 amino acids. The germline CDR1 and CDR2 sequences are MRHNA and SNTAGT. V shed 6 bases, J shed 6 bases, and the junction held 1 base outside the gene matches.

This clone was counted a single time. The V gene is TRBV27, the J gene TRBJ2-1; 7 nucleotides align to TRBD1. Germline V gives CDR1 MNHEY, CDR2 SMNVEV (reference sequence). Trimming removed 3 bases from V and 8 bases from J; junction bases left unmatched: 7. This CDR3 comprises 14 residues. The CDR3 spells CASSFRTGRHEQFF. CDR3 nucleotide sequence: TGTGCCAGCAGTTTTAGGACAGGACGACATGAGCAGTTCTTC.

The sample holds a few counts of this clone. The CDR3: CASSQIGEAGELFF. For the CDR3, the DNA is TGTGCCAGCAGCCAAATCGGGGAAGCCGGGGAGCTGTTTTTT. This rearrangement joins TRBV14 to TRBJ2-2; TRBD2 might be the D (5 bases). The CDR3 totals 14 residues. With 2 bases removed from V and 6 bases from J, the gap between germline ends came to 10 bases. Per the germline V gene, CDR1 is SGHDN and CDR2 is FVKESK.

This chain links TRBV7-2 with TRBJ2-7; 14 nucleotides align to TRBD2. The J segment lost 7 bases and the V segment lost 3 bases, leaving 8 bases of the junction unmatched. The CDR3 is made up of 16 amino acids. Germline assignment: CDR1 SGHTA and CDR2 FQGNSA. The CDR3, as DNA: TGTGCCAGCAGCTTGTTCTCGGGACTAGCGGGAGATGAGCAGTACTTC. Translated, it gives CASSLFSGLAGDEQYF.

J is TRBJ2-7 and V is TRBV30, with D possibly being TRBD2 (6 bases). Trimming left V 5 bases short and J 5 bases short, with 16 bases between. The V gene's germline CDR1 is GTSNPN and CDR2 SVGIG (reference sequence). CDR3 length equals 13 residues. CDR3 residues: CAWARTGVHEQYF. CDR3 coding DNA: TGTGCCTGGGCAAGGACGGGGGTCCACGAGCAGTACTTC. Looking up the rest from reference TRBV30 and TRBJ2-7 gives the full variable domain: SQTIHQWPATLVQPVGSPLSLECTVEGTSNPNLYWYRQAAGRGLQLLFYSVGIGQISSEVPQNLSASRPQDRQFILSSKKLLLSDSGFYLCAWARTGVHEQYFGPGTRLTVT.

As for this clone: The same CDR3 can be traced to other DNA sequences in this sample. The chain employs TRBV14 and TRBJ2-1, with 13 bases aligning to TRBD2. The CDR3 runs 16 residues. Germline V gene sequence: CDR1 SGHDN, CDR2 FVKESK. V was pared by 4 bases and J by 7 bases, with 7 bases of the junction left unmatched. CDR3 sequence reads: CASSRTSGSLRNEQFF. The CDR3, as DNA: TGTGCCAGCAGCCGGACTAGCGGGAGCTTGAGGAATGAGCAGTTCTTC.

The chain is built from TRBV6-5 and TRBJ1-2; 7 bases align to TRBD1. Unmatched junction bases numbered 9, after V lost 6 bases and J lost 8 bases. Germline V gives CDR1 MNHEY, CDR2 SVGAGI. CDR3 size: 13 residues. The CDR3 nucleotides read TGTGCCAGCAGGACGGACCCAGGGGGAGGCTACACCTTC. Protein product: CASRTDPGGGYTF.

CDR3 sequence: CASSRDRENQPQHF. CDR3 bases: TGTGCCAGTAGTAGGGACAGGGAAAATCAGCCCCAGCATTTT. V gene TRBV19 combines with J gene TRBJ1-5, with TRBD1 matching over 9 bases. V shed 4 bases, J shed 4 bases, and the junction held 2 bases outside the gene matches. CDR3 length: 14 residues. Germline CDR1 and CDR2: LNHDA and SQIVND (reference sequence).

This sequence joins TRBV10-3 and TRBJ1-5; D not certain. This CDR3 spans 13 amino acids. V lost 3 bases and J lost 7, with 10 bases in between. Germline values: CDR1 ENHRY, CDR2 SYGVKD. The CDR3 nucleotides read TGTGCCATCAGTGATGGGAGTTGGCAGCCCCAGCATTTT. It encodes CAISDGSWQPQHF.

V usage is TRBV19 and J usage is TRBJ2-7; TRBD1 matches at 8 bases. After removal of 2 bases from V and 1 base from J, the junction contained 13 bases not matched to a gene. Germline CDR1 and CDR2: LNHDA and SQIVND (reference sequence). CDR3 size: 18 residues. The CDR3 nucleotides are TGTGCCAGTAGTATAAACGGGCCGGACAGGGACTTTTCCTACGAGCAGTACTTC. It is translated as CASSINGPDRDFSYEQYF.

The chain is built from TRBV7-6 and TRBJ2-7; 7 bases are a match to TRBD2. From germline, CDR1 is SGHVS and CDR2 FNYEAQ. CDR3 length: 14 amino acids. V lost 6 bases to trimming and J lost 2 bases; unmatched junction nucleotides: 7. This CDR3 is CASSRDSGPYEQYF. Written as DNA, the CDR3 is TGTGCCAGCAGTCGGGATAGCGGGCCCTACGAGCAGTACTTC.

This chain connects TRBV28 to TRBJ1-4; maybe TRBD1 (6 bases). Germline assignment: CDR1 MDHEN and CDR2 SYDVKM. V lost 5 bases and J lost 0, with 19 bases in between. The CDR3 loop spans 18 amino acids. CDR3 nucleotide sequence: TGTGCCAGCAGTCCCGGGGGCGGGGGGCATGCAACTAATGAAAAACTGTTTTTT. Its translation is CASSPGGGGHATNEKLFF.

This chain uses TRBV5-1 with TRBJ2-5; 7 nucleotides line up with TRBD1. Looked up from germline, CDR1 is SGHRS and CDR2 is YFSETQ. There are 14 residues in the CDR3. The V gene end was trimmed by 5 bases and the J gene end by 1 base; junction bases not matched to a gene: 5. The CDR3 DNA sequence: TGCGCCAGCAGGCCCGGGACAGCCCAAGAGACCCAGTACTTC. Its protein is CASRPGTAQETQYF.

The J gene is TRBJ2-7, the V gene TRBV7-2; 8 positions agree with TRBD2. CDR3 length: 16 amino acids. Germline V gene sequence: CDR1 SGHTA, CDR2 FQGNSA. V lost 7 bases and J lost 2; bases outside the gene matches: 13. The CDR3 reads CASTQGSPAGAYEQYF. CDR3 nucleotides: TGTGCCAGCACCCAAGGGTCTCCAGCGGGGGCCTACGAGCAGTACTTC.

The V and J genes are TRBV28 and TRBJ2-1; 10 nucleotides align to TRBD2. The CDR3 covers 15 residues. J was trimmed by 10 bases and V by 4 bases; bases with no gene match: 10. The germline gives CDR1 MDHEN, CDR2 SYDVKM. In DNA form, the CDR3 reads TGTGCCAGCAGTTCTCTAGCGGGAGAGCCACGAGAGCAGTTCTTC. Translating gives CASSSLAGEPREQFF.

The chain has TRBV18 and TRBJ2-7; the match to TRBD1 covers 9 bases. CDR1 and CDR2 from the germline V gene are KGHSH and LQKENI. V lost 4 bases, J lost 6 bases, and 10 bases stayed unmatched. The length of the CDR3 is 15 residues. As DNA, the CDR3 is TGTGCCAGCTCACGAGGACAGGGGAAGTATAGCGAGCAGTACTTC. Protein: CASSRGQGKYSEQYF. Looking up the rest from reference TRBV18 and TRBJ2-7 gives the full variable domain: NAGVMQNPRHLVRRRGQEARLRCSPMKGHSHVYWYRQLPEEGLKFMVYLQKENIIDESGMPKERFSAEFPKEGPSILRIQQVVRGDSAAYFCASSRGQGKYSEQYFGPGTRLTVT.

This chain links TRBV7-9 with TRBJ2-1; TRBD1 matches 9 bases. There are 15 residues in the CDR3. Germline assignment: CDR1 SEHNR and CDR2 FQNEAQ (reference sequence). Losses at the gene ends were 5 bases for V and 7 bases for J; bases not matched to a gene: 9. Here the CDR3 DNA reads TGTGCCAGCAGCGACCAAGGACAGGGGATGAATGAGCAGTTCTTC. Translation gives CASSDQGQGMNEQFF.

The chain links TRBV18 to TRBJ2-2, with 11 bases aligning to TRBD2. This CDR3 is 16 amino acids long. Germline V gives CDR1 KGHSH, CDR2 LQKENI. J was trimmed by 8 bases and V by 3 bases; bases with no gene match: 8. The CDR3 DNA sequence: TGTGCCAGCTCACCCGGGACTAGCGGACCAAGGGGGGAGCTGTTTTTT. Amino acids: CASSPGTSGPRGELFF.

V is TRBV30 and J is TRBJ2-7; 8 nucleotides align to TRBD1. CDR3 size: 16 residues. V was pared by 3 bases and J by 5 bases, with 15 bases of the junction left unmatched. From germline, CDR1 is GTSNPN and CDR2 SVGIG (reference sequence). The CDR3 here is CAWRNLFRSGGNEQYF. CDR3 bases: TGTGCCTGGAGAAACCTTTTCCGGTCAGGGGGCAACGAGCAGTACTTC.

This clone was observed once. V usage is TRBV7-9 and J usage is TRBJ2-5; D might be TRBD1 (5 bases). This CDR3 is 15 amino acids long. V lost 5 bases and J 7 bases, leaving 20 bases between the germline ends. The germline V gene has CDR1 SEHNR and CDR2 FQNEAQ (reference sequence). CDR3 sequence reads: CASSIPDTPSPTQYF. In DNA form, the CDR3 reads TGTGCCAGCAGCATACCGGACACCCCCTCTCCGACCCAGTACTTC.